The 28 T cell receptor beta chains presented below share a single source sample, sequenced in a study of T cells in Graves' hyperthyroidism and ophthalmopathy. The CDR3 regions of TCR beta were amplified from RNA transcripts. Initially, a first-round RT-PCR of the TCR CDR3 employed the HTBI primer set. One entry per CDR3 protein, called by TCRdb with MiXCR from the multiplex PCR reads. Of roughly 300,000 distinct CDR3 sequences in the sample, approximately 22% are singletons; the top ten hold less than 65%. Sample: blood. These receptors all stem from a woman between 50 and 59 years old with Graves' hyperthyroidism.

There are many counts of this clonotype. The rearrangement joins TRBV30 to TRBJ2-7; possibly TRBD1 for D (6 bases). The CDR3 sequence is 14 residues long. V lost 4 bases and J lost 6, with 19 bases in between. From germline, CDR1 is GTSNPN and CDR2 SVGIG (reference sequence). CDR3 residues: CAWTRRGGAREQYF. CDR3 DNA sequence: TGTGCCTGGACCCGGAGAGGGGGAGCCCGCGAGCAGTACTTC.

The chain joins TRBV28 to TRBJ1-5; 7 positions agree with TRBD1. V lost 7 bases and J lost 3; bases outside the gene matches: 9. The CDR3 is made up of 15 amino acids. Germline V gene data show CDR1 as MDHEN and CDR2 as SYDVKM. Here the CDR3 DNA reads TGTGCCAGCACTCTTCCGGGACAGCACAATCAGCCCCAGCATTTT. Protein: CASTLPGQHNQPQHF.

This clonotype was seen many times. The chain links TRBV9 to TRBJ2-5, with D uncertain. V was pared by 0 bases and J by 1 base, with 7 bases between. CDR1 and CDR2 from the germline V gene are SGDLS and YYNGEE. The CDR3 length is 14 residues. The chain's CDR3 is CASSVGLGQETQYF. The DNA of the CDR3 is TGTGCCAGCAGCGTAGGGTTAGGCCAAGAGACCCAGTACTTC.

The sample holds many counts of this clonotype. The gene calls are TRBV29-1 and TRBJ1-2; the match to TRBD1 covers 8 bases. Germline V gives CDR1 SQVTM, CDR2 ANQGSEA. V was pared by 4 bases and J by 7 bases, with 8 bases of the junction left unmatched. This CDR3 is 13 amino acids long. CDR3 in DNA: TGCAGCGTTGTTCAGGGGGCAAATTCTGGCTACACCTTC. It is translated as CSVVQGANSGYTF.

V gene TRBV29-1 combines with J gene TRBJ2-3, with 7 bases fitting TRBD1. Germline V gene lookup returns CDR1 SQVTM and CDR2 ANQGSEA. Trimming took 7 bases from V and 0 from J; bases not matched to a gene: 7. The CDR3 extends over 14 amino acids. The CDR3 DNA follows: TGCAGCGGATCGACAGGGCTGAGCACAGATACGCAGTATTTT. Its protein is CSGSTGLSTDTQYF.

This chain connects TRBV5-1 to TRBJ2-1, with D possibly matching TRBD1 (6 bases). The V and J ends lost 0 bases and 5 bases respectively, with 12 bases between them. The CDR3 is 15 residues long. The germline gives CDR1 SGHRS, CDR2 YFSETQ. In DNA, the CDR3 is TGCGCCAGCAGCTTGGAAGGGACAAAAAACAATGAGCAGTTCTTC. As protein: CASSLEGTKNNEQFF.

In nucleotides, the CDR3 is TGTGCCAGCAGATCATCAGCGGGACTAGCGGCCTACGAGCAGTACTTC. Translating it yields CASRSSAGLAAYEQYF. This chain joins TRBV2 and TRBJ2-7; 11 nucleotides line up with TRBD2. Losses at the gene ends were 6 bases for V and 2 bases for J; bases not matched to a gene: 9. The germline V gene encodes CDR1 SNHLY and CDR2 FYNNEI. The CDR3 runs 16 residues.

The table lists this clonotype with a few counts. This sequence joins TRBV25-1 and TRBJ2-7; possible D gene TRBD2, 7 bases. The germline V gene encodes CDR1 MGHDK and CDR2 SYGVNS. V dropped 5 bases and J dropped 5 bases, with 22 bases sitting between them. The CDR3 has 16 amino acids. CDR3 sequence reads: CASSPGGALKDNEQYF. CDR3 nucleotides: TGTGCCAGCAGTCCTGGGGGGGCGTTGAAAGATAACGAGCAGTACTTC.

This clonotype was seen at least ten times. The CDR3 DNA reads TGTGCCAGCAGCTTAGTCCCCCAGACGAACACTGAAGCTTTCTTT. Amino acid sequence: CASSLVPQTNTEAFF. The chain has TRBV11-2 and TRBJ1-1; D gene uncertain. The CDR3 sequence is 15 residues long. Germline V gene data show CDR1 as SGHAT and CDR2 as FQNNGV. V gave up 1 base and J gave up 1 base, with 10 bases separating them.

At least ten counts were recorded for this clonotype. The gene calls are TRBV12-3 or TRBV12-4 and TRBJ1-5; D is perhaps TRBD1 (5 bases). CDR3 size: 15 residues. Trimming stripped 7 bases from V and 1 base from J, with 14 bases between. CDR3 in amino acids: CASKRGSLSNQPQHF. The CDR3 nucleotides read TGTGCCAGCAAGAGGGGCAGTCTAAGCAATCAGCCCCAGCATTTT.

This clonotype has a count of ten or more. This chain uses TRBV28 with TRBJ2-7; the D is unclear. Per germline, CDR1 MDHEN and CDR2 SYDVKM. The CDR3 consists of 13 residues. V lost 7 bases and J 3 bases, leaving 13 bases between the germline ends. The CDR3 nucleotides are TGTGCCAGCACCCTCCGGGTGGGCTACGAGCAGTACTTC. This translates into CASTLRVGYEQYF. Using reference TRBV28 and TRBJ2-7 for the parts outside the CDR3, the full variable domain is DVKVTQSSRYLVKRTGEKVFLECVQDMDHENMFWYRQDPGLGLRLIYFSYDVKMKEKGDIPEGYSVSREKKERFSLILESASTNQTSMYLCASTLRVGYEQYFGPGTRLTVT.

This clonotype was counted at least ten times. The chain joins TRBV28 to TRBJ2-3; 9 nucleotides agree with TRBD1. Trimming took 5 bases from V and 2 from J; bases not matched to a gene: 5. CDR1 is MDHEN, CDR2 SYDVKM, per germline. This CDR3 has 15 residues. CDR3 sequence (DNA): TGTGCCAGCAGTCCCGGGACAGGGATCACAGATACGCAGTATTTT. Translated: CASSPGTGITDTQYF. Looking up the rest from reference TRBV28 and TRBJ2-3 gives the full variable domain: DVKVTQSSRYLVKRTGEKVFLECVQDMDHENMFWYRQDPGLGLRLIYFSYDVKMKEKGDIPEGYSVSREKKERFSLILESASTNQTSMYLCASSPGTGITDTQYFGPGTRLTVL.

This clonotype has at least ten counts. The V and J genes are TRBV6-1 and TRBJ1-2, with D perhaps TRBD1 (5 bases). V lost 7 bases and J 0 bases, leaving 12 bases between the germline ends. CDR1 is MNHNS and CDR2 is SASEGT in the germline V gene. This CDR3 has 14 amino acids. In nucleotides, the CDR3 is TGTGCCAGCACTGACAGACCCGCTAACTATGGCTACACCTTC. Protein product: CASTDRPANYGYTF.

This clonotype is a singleton in its sample. This chain connects TRBV5-4 to TRBJ1-3, with 10 nucleotides matching TRBD1. The V and J ends lost 2 bases and 8 bases, in that order; junction bases with no gene match: 7. This CDR3 comprises 15 residues. CDR1 and CDR2 from the germline V gene are SGHNT and YYREEE (reference sequence). CDR3 coding DNA: TGTGCCAGCAGCTTTCGACAGGGGGCAGGGGACACCATATATTTT. Amino acids: CASSFRQGAGDTIYF.

This chain links TRBV6-1 with TRBJ2-7; 12 bases map to TRBD2. There are 13 residues in the CDR3. In germline, CDR1 is MNHNS, CDR2 SASEGT. With V trimmed by 6 bases and J by 5 bases, 2 bases remained unmatched. The CDR3 region is CASRLAGGHEQYF. The CDR3 nucleotides read TGTGCCAGCAGACTAGCGGGAGGCCACGAGCAGTACTTC.

The chain recombines TRBV20-1 with TRBJ1-1, with D possibly matching TRBD1 (5 bases). The germline V and J ends were trimmed by 6 bases and 6 bases, with 20 bases remaining between them. The germline V gene encodes CDR1 DFQATT and CDR2 SNEGSKA (reference sequence). CDR3 length equals 14 residues. The CDR3 DNA is TGCAGTGCCCGGCGGGGAACAAGGGACCCTGAAGCTTTCTTT. Its protein is CSARRGTRDPEAFF.

This clonotype was counted between two and nine times. This rearrangement joins TRBV19 to TRBJ2-7; 8 bases align to TRBD1. CDR3 size: 15 residues. The germline V gene encodes CDR1 LNHDA and CDR2 SQIVND (reference sequence). V shed 2 bases, J shed 9 bases, and the junction held 12 bases outside the gene matches. For the CDR3, the DNA is TGTGCCAGTAGTATATCCGGACAGGGTAGGAACGGGCAGTACTTC. It is translated as CASSISGQGRNGQYF.

This clonotype appeared many times. The V call is TRBV11-3, the J call TRBJ1-4; D unresolved. Trimming removed 0 bases at V and 4 bases at J, with 12 bases between. CDR3 size: 16 residues. Germline V gene sequence: CDR1 SGHNT, CDR2 YENEEA. CDR3 in amino acids: CASSLDSAWGNEKLFF. CDR3 DNA sequence: TGTGCCAGCAGCTTAGATTCGGCCTGGGGTAATGAAAAACTGTTTTTT.

This clonotype was detected ten times or more. The chain couples TRBV7-2 to TRBJ1-1; no clear D gene. The CDR3 runs 15 residues. CDR1 and CDR2 from the germline V gene are SGHTA and FQGNSA. V was clipped by 3 bases and J by 3 bases, with 14 bases between them. The CDR3 coding sequence is TGTGCCAGCAGCTTGATAGGGCGTTCGGACACTGAAGCTTTCTTT. Its protein product is CASSLIGRSDTEAFF.

In this sample, this clonotype turned up many times. The chain uses TRBV20-1 and TRBJ1-2; 7 positions agree with TRBD1. The V gene's germline CDR1 is DFQATT and CDR2 SNEGSKA (reference sequence). This CDR3 contains 12 residues. V trimming: 7 bases; J trimming: 4 bases; junction bases outside the gene matches: 6. The CDR3 region is CSVPRGGYGYTF. The CDR3 coding sequence is TGCAGTGTTCCCAGGGGGGGCTATGGCTACACCTTC.

In its sample, this clonotype was seen a few times. The chain couples TRBV6-5 to TRBJ2-7; no definite D call. The CDR3 totals 13 residues. Germline CDR1 and CDR2: MNHEY and SVGAGI. V was pared by 2 bases and J by 1 base, with 6 bases between. In DNA, the CDR3 is TGTGCCAGCAGTTACAAAGTATCCTACGAGCAGTACTTC. Its protein is CASSYKVSYEQYF.

The chain recombines TRBV11-2 with TRBJ1-2; D remains ambiguous. Per germline, CDR1 SGHAT and CDR2 FQNNGV. This CDR3 contains 12 residues. Trimming removed 5 bases at V and 5 bases at J, with 9 bases between. The CDR3 nucleotides read TGTGCCAGCAGCATTACGGGGTATGGCTACACCTTC. Its protein product is CASSITGYGYTF.

This clonotype was observed many times. The rearrangement uses TRBV30 and TRBJ1-6; 8 nucleotides match TRBD1. Trimming took 0 bases from V and 10 from J; bases not matched to a gene: 5. From germline, CDR1 is GTSNPN and CDR2 SVGIG (reference sequence). The CDR3 runs 14 residues. CDR3: CAWSVRGTGSPLHF. CDR3 DNA sequence: TGTGCCTGGAGTGTACGCGGGACAGGCTCACCCCTCCACTTT.

V is TRBV11-3 and J is TRBJ2-1; no firm D call. In germline, CDR1 is SGHNT, CDR2 YENEEA. Between the trimmed V and J ends, which lost 2 bases and 5 bases, there was a span of 10 bases. The CDR3 runs 14 residues. CDR3 protein: CASSLHRSNNEQFF. The CDR3 DNA sequence: TGTGCCAGCAGCTTACATAGATCGAACAATGAGCAGTTCTTC.

This clonotype was observed at least ten times. The chain joins TRBV30 to TRBJ1-4; D not resolved. This CDR3 is 13 amino acids long. Germline CDR1 and CDR2: GTSNPN and SVGIG (reference sequence). V was clipped by 3 bases and J by 6 bases, with 11 bases between them. CDR3 region: CAWRSGEYEKLFF. The DNA of the CDR3 is TGTGCCTGGAGATCTGGGGAATATGAAAAACTGTTTTTT.

This clonotype occurred many times. This chain uses TRBV28 with TRBJ2-1; TRBD2 matches at 11 bases. CDR1 and CDR2 from the germline V gene are MDHEN and SYDVKM. The CDR3 consists of 16 residues. The junction had 8 bases not matched to a gene; V was cut back by 5 bases and J by 5 bases. CDR3 sequence (DNA): TGTGCCAGCAGTCGTGTCGGGACTAGCGGAAACAATGAGCAGTTCTTC. Residues: CASSRVGTSGNNEQFF.

This clonotype was recorded many times. The chain is built from TRBV6-1 and TRBJ2-7, with D maybe TRBD1 (6 bases). Per the germline V gene, CDR1 is MNHNS and CDR2 is SASEGT. CDR3 length equals 10 residues. Deletions cut 8 bases from V and 7 bases from J, with 9 bases between. CDR3 amino acids: CASLRGEQYF. CDR3 DNA: TGTGCCAGCCTGAGGGGGGAGCAGTACTTC.

This clonotype has ten or more counts. This chain uses TRBV12-3 or TRBV12-4 with TRBJ1-5; the D is unclear. This CDR3 comprises 12 residues. Trimming took off 6 bases at V and 4 bases at J, with 7 bases between the two ends. The CDR3 sequence is CASRLTNQPQHF. CDR3 sequence (DNA): TGTGCCAGCAGACTGACAAATCAGCCCCAGCATTTT.